Shown below are 19 T cell receptor beta chains from a single sample sequenced in a study of cytomegalovirus exposure and HLA in healthy donors. PCR involved 60 Vbeta and 13 Jbeta primers. TCRdb keeps only in-frame clones here, not all; method: immunoSEQ multiplex PCR. In the table there are 150,000 to 200,000 clones, around three quarters of which are singletons. What was sequenced was PBMCs. These TCRs come from a middle-aged woman in good health and CMV-seronegative.

The rearrangement joins TRBV5-1 to TRBJ2-2; 7 bases fit TRBD2. CDR1 is SGHRS, CDR2 YFSETQ, per germline. This CDR3 has 16 amino acids. V trimming: 0 bases; J trimming: 1 base; junction bases outside the gene matches: 3. In DNA form, the CDR3 reads TGCGCCAGCAGCTTGGTGGCGGGGGAGAACACCGGGGAGCTGTTTTTT. The encoded protein is CASSLVAGENTGELFF.

V gene TRBV5-1 combines with J gene TRBJ1-2; 7 bases align to TRBD1. This CDR3 region has 15 residues. Looked up from germline, CDR1 is SGHRS and CDR2 is YFSETQ. V shed 0 bases, J shed 2 bases, and the junction held 4 bases outside the gene matches. The DNA for the CDR3 is TGCGCCAGCAGCTTGGACCCGACAGGGAACTATGGCTACACCTTC. Protein sequence: CASSLDPTGNYGYTF.

This clone was seen just once. V and J are TRBV21-1 and TRBJ2-5; TRBD2 reflects the table's D call only, with no check against the DNA. TRBV21-1 is designated a pseudogene. The CDR3 length is 17 residues. The CDR3 here is CASSKGGSGGSQETQYF. The CDR3, as DNA: TGTGCCAGCAGCAAGGGCGGTAGCGGGGGGTCCCAAGAGACCCAGTACTTC.

The chain combines TRBV7-6 with TRBJ2-1; possible D gene TRBD2, 6 bases. Germline CDR1 and CDR2: SGHVS and FNYEAQ. V lost 5 bases, J lost 4 bases, and 15 bases lay in between. The CDR3 runs to 15 residues. The CDR3 bases are TGTGCCAGCAGCCCAGGGCGGGGCCCTTACAATGAGCAGTTCTTC. Translated: CASSPGRGPYNEQFF.

The rearrangement links TRBV7-9 to TRBJ1-1, with 7 nucleotides matching TRBD1. Looked up from germline, CDR1 is SEHNR and CDR2 is FQNEAQ (reference sequence). The CDR3 covers 14 residues. Unmatched junction bases numbered 6, after V lost 5 bases and J lost 3 bases. DNA for the CDR3: TGTGCCAGCAGCAGGCGACAGGGTGACACTGAAGCTTTCTTT. Its protein is CASSRRQGDTEAFF. Looking up the rest from reference TRBV7-9 and TRBJ1-1 gives the full variable domain: DTGVSQNPRHKITKRGQNVTFRCDPISEHNRLYWYRQTLGQGPEFLTYFQNEAQLEKSRLLSDRFSAERPKGSFSTLEIQRTEQGDSAMYLCASSRRQGDTEAFFGQGTRLTVV.

This clone was observed a few times. The rearrangement joins TRBV28 to TRBJ2-3, with 8 bases fitting TRBD2. The CDR3 contains 16 residues. Trimming at V came to 4 bases and at J to 7 bases, leaving 13 bases not matched to a gene. CDR1 is MDHEN, CDR2 SYDVKM, per germline. In nucleotides, the CDR3 is TGTGCCAGCAGTTCTCCCGGGGCGGGGGGTGGAAATACGCAGTATTTT. It specifies CASSSPGAGGGNTQYF. Drawing the rest from reference TRBV28 and TRBJ2-3, the complete variable domain is DVKVTQSSRYLVKRTGEKVFLECVQDMDHENMFWYRQDPGLGLRLIYFSYDVKMKEKGDIPEGYSVSREKKERFSLILESASTNQTSMYLCASSSPGAGGGNTQYFGPGTRLTVL.

The chain is built from TRBV10-3 and TRBJ2-1; a weak D match, TRBD1 (5 bases). The ends were cut back, 8 bases at V and 6 bases at J, with 11 bases in the middle. Looked up from germline, CDR1 is ENHRY and CDR2 is SYGVKD. The CDR3 consists of 12 residues. DNA for the CDR3: TGTGCCATCGGGGCGGACCCCAATGAGCAGTTCTTC. Protein sequence: CAIGADPNEQFF.

The V and J genes are TRBV10-3 and TRBJ2-1; TRBD1 matches 11 bases. The CDR3 loop spans 16 amino acids. Trimming at V came to 0 bases and at J to 6 bases, leaving 4 bases not matched to a gene. Germline CDR1 ENHRY, CDR2 SYGVKD. The CDR3 sequence: CAISESAGTGGNEQFF. CDR3 coding DNA: TGTGCCATCAGTGAGTCGGCCGGGACAGGGGGCAATGAGCAGTTCTTC.

This clone was seen a handful of times. This chain joins TRBV7-9 and TRBJ2-1; D might be TRBD1 (6 bases). CDR3 size: 15 residues. CDR1 and CDR2 from the germline V gene are SEHNR and FQNEAQ (reference sequence). Trimming removed 5 bases at V and 3 bases at J, with 14 bases between. CDR3 nucleotides: TGTGCCAGCAGCCCTTGGACAGTCATCTACAATGAGCAGTTCTTC. This gives the protein CASSPWTVIYNEQFF.

This sequence joins TRBV6-6 and TRBJ2-5; the match to TRBD2 covers 8 bases. Germline V gives CDR1 MNHNY, CDR2 SVGAGI (reference sequence). Trimming cost V 5 bases and J 9 bases; bases outside gene matches: 8. The CDR3 totals 13 residues. Here the CDR3 reads CASSLGLAAAQYF. The CDR3 DNA is TGTGCCAGCAGTCTTGGACTAGCTGCGGCCCAGTACTTC.

This clone was recorded once. The sample contains more than one DNA sequence encoding this CDR3. The J gene is TRBJ2-5, the V gene TRBV5-1; TRBD2 aligns across 8 bases. V trimming: 0 bases; J trimming: 1 base; junction bases outside the gene matches: 2. The CDR3 is 15 amino acids. CDR1 and CDR2 (germline): SGHRS, YFSETQ. The CDR3 region is CASSLVAGTQETQYF. CDR3 in DNA: TGCGCCAGCAGCTTGGTAGCGGGGACCCAAGAGACCCAGTACTTC.

The rearrangement links TRBV19 to TRBJ2-7, with D possibly matching TRBD2 (5 bases). V was clipped by 11 bases and J by 1 base, with 24 bases between them. This CDR3 contains 16 residues. Germline V gives CDR1 LNHDA, CDR2 SQIVND (reference sequence). The CDR3 protein is CAGNLLDRARSYEQYF. In DNA form, the CDR3 reads TGTGCCGGGAATCTACTAGATCGGGCTAGGTCCTACGAGCAGTACTTC. The variable domain in full, completed from reference TRBV19 and TRBJ2-7, reads DGGITQSPKYLFRKEGQNVTLSCEQNLNHDAMYWYRQDPGQGLRLIYYSQIVNDFQKGDIAEGYSVSREKKESFPLTVTSAQKNPTAFYLCAGNLLDRARSYEQYFGPGTRLTVT.

The V gene is TRBV6-5, the J gene TRBJ2-5; 12 positions agree with TRBD2. CDR1 and CDR2 (germline): MNHEY, SVGAGI. The junction had 7 bases not matched to a gene; V was cut back by 6 bases and J by 5 bases. This CDR3 has 15 amino acids. CDR3 amino acids: CASRHLAGGRETQYF. Written as DNA, the CDR3 is TGTGCCAGCAGACACCTAGCGGGGGGGCGGGAGACCCAGTACTTC.

The chain carries TRBV7-2 and TRBJ2-2, with TRBD2 matching 12 bases. V lost 5 bases, J lost 8 bases, and 12 bases stayed unmatched. Per germline, CDR1 SGHTA and CDR2 FQGNSA. The CDR3 has 17 amino acids. CDR3 protein: CASSPRGLAGGVGELFF. The CDR3 nucleotides are TGTGCCAGCAGCCCACGGGGGCTAGCGGGGGGGGTTGGGGAGCTGTTTTTT. Filled out from reference TRBV7-2 and TRBJ2-2, the complete variable domain reads GAGVSQSPSNKVTEKGKDVELRCDPISGHTALYWYRQSLGQGLEFLIYFQGNSAPDKSGLPSDRFSAERTGGSVSTLTIQRTQQEDSAVYLCASSPRGLAGGVGELFFGEGSRLTVL.

The chain employs TRBV19 and TRBJ1-2; weak D call: TRBD1 (6 bases). V lost 4 bases and J lost 1, with 19 bases in between. There are 17 residues in the CDR3. Germline CDR1 is LNHDA and CDR2 is SQIVND (reference sequence). The CDR3 bases are TGTGCCAGTAGTACCCTTCCGGGACAACGATTTAACTATGGCTACACCTTC. It yields the protein CASSTLPGQRFNYGYTF.

The chain has TRBV5-6 and TRBJ2-2; TRBD1 is a possible D gene (5 bases). Trimming removed 0 bases from V and 0 bases from J, with 9 bases in between. Germline CDR1 is SGHDT and CDR2 is YYEEEE. This CDR3 has 16 amino acids. CDR3 amino acids: CASSLGPRANTGELFF. DNA of the CDR3: TGTGCCAGCAGCTTGGGGCCCAGGGCGAACACCGGGGAGCTGTTTTTT.

The chain uses TRBV6-1 and TRBJ1-2, with D possibly matching TRBD1 (5 bases). The CDR3 totals 14 residues. Trimming stripped 3 bases from V and 8 bases from J, with 16 bases between. Germline CDR1 reads MNHNS; CDR2 reads SASEGT. For the CDR3, the DNA is TGTGCCAGCAGTGAGGGGACGGGGGAGTTCGGCTACACCTTC. As protein: CASSEGTGEFGYTF.

The chain employs TRBV2 and TRBJ1-5, with TRBD1 identical over 8 bases. The length of the CDR3 is 15 residues. The germline gives CDR1 SNHLY, CDR2 FYNNEI. Losses at the gene ends were 6 bases for V and 4 bases for J; bases not matched to a gene: 8. The CDR3 region has the DNA TGTGCCAGCAGCCAAGGGACAGGTAATAATCAGCCCCAGCATTTT. Translation gives CASSQGTGNNQPQHF.

The chain carries TRBV18 and TRBJ2-7, with 11 positions matching TRBD1. V lost 6 bases, J lost 6 bases, and 7 bases stayed unmatched. This CDR3 spans 14 amino acids. The germline gives CDR1 KGHSH, CDR2 LQKENI. CDR3 in amino acids: CASSDGTGGGEQYF. CDR3 DNA: TGTGCCAGCTCCGACGGGACAGGGGGAGGCGAGCAGTACTTC.